The subject of this entry is one TCR beta chain. Its antigen is as yet unknown. The sample is drawn from a study of T cell repertoires in cytomegalovirus infection. TCRdb processed the reads anew with MiXCR; each CDR3 protein has one entry. This repertoire shows approximately 550,000 distinct CDR3 sequences, approximately 16% found once; its top ten account for about 24%. General observations from the study: The cumulative frequency of public TCR beta families distinguished individuals who carried CMV together with the relevant HLA.

Sequencing input: CD8+ T cells from PBMCs. The sequence came from a human donor in good health (CMV status not recorded). Some clones in this sample may be carry-over from other donors' samples.

The CDR3 nucleotides read TGTGCCAGCAGTTTATCGGGTAGTCTACCTCCAACTAATGAAAAACTGTTTTTT. This codes for CASSLSGSLPPTNEKLFF. This sequence joins TRBV27 and TRBJ1-4; D call uncertain. The CDR3 runs 18 residues. The V gene lost 0 bases and the J gene lost 0 bases, with 14 bases spanning the gap. CDR1 and CDR2 (germline): MNHEY, SMNVEV (reference sequence).